This T cell receptor beta chain was documented in a study of T cells in Graves' hyperthyroidism and ophthalmopathy. The TCR beta CDR3 regions underwent amplification using RNA transcripts as the source. First-round RT-PCR targeting the TCR CDR3 was performed with the HTBI primer set. MiXCR, run by TCRdb on the multiplex PCR reads, gives a single entry per CDR3 protein. The data hold 250,000 to 400,000 distinct CDR3 sequences, with roughly 15% observed a single time. Findings of the study overall: Most clonotypes that expanded in the thyroid above 0.001 also showed up in blood.

This clonotype occurred a few times. Its antigen is unidentified. Germline CDR1 is PRHDT and CDR2 is FYEKMQ (reference sequence). Deletions cut 2 bases from V and 6 bases from J, with 23 bases between. The CDR3 spans 17 residues. The chain combines TRBV13 with TRBJ2-7; tentative D call: TRBD2 (6 bases). The source is a woman aged 40 to 50 with Graves' ophthalmopathy. Sample: blood. CDR3 residues: CASSLIGRLGTSSEQYF. CDR3 coding DNA: TGTGCCAGCAGCTTAATCGGTCGTTTGGGTACTAGCTCCGAGCAGTACTTC.